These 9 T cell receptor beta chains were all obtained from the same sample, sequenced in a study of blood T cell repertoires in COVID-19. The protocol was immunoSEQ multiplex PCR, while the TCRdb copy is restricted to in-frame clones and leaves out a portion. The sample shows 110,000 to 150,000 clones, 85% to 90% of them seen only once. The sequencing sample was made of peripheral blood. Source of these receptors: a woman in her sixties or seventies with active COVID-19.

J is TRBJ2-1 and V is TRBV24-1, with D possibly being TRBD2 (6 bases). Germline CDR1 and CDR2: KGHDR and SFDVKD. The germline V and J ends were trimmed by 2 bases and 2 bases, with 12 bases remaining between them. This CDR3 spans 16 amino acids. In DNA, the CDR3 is TGTGCCACCAGTGATTCGGGAGCGCGAACCTACAATGAGCAGTTCTTC. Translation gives CATSDSGARTYNEQFF.

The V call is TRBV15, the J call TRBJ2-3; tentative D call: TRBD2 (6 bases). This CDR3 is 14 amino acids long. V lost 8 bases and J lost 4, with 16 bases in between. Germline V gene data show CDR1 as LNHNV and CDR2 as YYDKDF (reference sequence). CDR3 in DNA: TGTGCCACCGCGCCGAGGGGACTGTCAGATACGCAGTATTTT. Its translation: CATAPRGLSDTQYF.

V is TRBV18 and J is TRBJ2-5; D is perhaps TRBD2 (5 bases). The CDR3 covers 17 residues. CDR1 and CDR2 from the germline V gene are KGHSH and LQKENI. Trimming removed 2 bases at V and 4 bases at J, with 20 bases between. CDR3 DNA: TGTGCCAGCTCACCAGTTCTAGCTGGCCCCCAGAGAGAGACCCAGTACTTC. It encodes CASSPVLAGPQRETQYF.

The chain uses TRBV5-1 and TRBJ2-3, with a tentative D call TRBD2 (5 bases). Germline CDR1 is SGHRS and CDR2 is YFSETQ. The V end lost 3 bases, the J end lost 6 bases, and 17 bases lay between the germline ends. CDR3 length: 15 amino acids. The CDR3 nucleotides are TGCGCCAGCAGCTCGCTAGGGTGGGGAGCGGATACGCAGTATTTT. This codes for CASSSLGWGADTQYF. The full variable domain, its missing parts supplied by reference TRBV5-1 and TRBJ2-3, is KAGVTQTPRYLIKTRGQQVTLSCSPISGHRSVSWYQQTPGQGLQFLFEYFSETQRNKGNFPGRFSGRQFSNSRSEMNVSTLELGDSALYLCASSSLGWGADTQYFGPGTRLTVL.

CDR3 sequence: CAISEASFSYNEQFF. CDR3 in DNA: TGTGCCATCAGTGAGGCTAGCTTCTCCTACAATGAGCAGTTCTTC. The V call is TRBV10-3, the J call TRBJ2-1, with a possible D match to TRBD2 (5 bases). CDR3 length: 15 amino acids. The ends were cut back, 2 bases at V and 0 bases at J, with 8 bases in the middle. CDR1 is ENHRY, CDR2 SYGVKD, per germline.

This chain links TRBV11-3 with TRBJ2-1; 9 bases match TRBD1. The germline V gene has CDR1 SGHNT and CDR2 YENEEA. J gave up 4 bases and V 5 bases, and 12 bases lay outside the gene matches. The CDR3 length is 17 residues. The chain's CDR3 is CASSPRPRQGGYNEQFF. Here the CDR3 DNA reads TGTGCCAGCAGCCCCCGCCCGCGACAGGGGGGTTACAATGAGCAGTTCTTC.

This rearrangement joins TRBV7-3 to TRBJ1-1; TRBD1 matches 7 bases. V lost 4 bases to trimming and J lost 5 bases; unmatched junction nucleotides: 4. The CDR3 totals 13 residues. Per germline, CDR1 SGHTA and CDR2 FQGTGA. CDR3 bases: TGTGCCAGCAGCTCGACAGGGCGAACTGAAGCTTTCTTT. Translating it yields CASSSTGRTEAFF.

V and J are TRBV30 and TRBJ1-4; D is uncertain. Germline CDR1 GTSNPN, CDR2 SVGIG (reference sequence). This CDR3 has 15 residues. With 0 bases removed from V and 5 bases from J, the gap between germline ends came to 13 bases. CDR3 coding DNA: TGTGCCTGGAGTGTGGGAGGGAACCCGAATGAAAAACTGTTTTTT. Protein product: CAWSVGGNPNEKLFF.

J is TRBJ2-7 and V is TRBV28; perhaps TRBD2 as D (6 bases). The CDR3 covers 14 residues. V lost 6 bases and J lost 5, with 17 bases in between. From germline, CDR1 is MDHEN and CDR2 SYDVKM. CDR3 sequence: CASSRTSSQDEQYF. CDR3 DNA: TGTGCCAGCAGCCGCACTAGCAGCCAGGACGAGCAGTACTTC.